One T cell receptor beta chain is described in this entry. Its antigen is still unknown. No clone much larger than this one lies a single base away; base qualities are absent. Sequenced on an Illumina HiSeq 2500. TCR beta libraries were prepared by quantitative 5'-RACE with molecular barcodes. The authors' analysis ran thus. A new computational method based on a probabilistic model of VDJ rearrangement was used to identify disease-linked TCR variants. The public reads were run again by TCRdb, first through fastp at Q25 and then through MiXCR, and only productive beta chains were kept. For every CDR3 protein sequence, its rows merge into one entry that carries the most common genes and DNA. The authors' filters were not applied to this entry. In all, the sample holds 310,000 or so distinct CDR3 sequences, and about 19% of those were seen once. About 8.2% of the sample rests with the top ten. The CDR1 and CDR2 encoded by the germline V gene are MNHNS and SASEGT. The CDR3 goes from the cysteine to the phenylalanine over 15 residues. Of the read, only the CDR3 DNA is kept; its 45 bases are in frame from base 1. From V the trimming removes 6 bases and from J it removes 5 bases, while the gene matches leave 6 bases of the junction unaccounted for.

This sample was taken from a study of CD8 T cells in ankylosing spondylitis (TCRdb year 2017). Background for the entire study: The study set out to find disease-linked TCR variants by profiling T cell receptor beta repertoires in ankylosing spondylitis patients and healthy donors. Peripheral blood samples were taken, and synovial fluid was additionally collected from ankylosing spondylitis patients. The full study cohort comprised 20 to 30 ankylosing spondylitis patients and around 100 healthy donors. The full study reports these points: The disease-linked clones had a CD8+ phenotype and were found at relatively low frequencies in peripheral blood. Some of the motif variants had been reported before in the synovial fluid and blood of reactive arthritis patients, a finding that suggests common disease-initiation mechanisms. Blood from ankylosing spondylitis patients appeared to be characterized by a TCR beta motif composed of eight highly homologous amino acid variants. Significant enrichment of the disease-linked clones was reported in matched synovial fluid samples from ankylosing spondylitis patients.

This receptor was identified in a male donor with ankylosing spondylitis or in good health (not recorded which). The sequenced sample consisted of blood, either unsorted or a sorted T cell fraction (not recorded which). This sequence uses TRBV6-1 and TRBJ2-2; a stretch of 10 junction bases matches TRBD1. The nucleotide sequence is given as TGTGCCAGCAGGGGGACAGGGGAATGGACCGGGGAGCTGTTTTTT. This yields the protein CASRGTGEWTGELFF.